Listed here are 12 T cell receptor beta chains from one sample, sequenced in a study of blood T cell repertoires in COVID-19 (TCRdb year 2020). Library creation used the immunoSEQ multiplex PCR assay. TCRdb took over this immuneACCESS table, retaining in-frame rearrangements with V and J assigned. Such tables are incomplete; in checked studies, under half of the missing clones stem from an unresolved V gene, and the remainder is unexplained. The table for this sample lists 110,000 to 150,000 clones; around nine tenths of them were counted only once. Of the sample, 5.4% is held by the ten largest clones. The sequenced sample was peripheral blood. The receptors come from a human donor in a cohort sampled during active COVID-19.

The chain has TRBV25-1 and TRBJ1-5; TRBD1 is a possible D gene (5 bases). The CDR3 totals 12 residues. Germline-derived CDR1 and CDR2 are MGHDK and SYGVNS. Trimming shortened V by 8 bases and J by 3 bases, and 8 bases separated the two germline ends. The CDR3 sequence: CASRGTNQPQHF. Written as DNA, the CDR3 is TGTGCCAGCCGGGGGACCAATCAGCCCCAGCATTTT.

The chain joins TRBV18 to TRBJ1-1; no firm D call. The CDR3 spans 14 residues. Looked up from germline, CDR1 is KGHSH and CDR2 is LQKENI. V lost 3 bases and J 0 bases, leaving 8 bases between the germline ends. The CDR3 reads CASSPGSMNTEAFF. In DNA form, the CDR3 reads TGTGCCAGCTCACCCGGGTCCATGAACACTGAAGCTTTCTTT.

This sequence joins TRBV24-1 and TRBJ1-1; D not resolved. Per germline, CDR1 KGHDR and CDR2 SFDVKD. This CDR3 comprises 15 residues. The V end lost 1 base, the J end lost 7 bases, and 15 bases lay between the germline ends. In DNA, the CDR3 is TGTGCCACCAGTGATTTTAGAAGGGTTGAGGGTGAAGCTTTCTTT. Amino acids: CATSDFRRVEGEAFF.

This sequence joins TRBV9 and TRBJ2-3; TRBD2 matches at 13 bases. Trimming took 4 bases from V and 3 from J; bases not matched to a gene: 5. The germline gives CDR1 SGDLS, CDR2 YYNGEE. The length of the CDR3 is 16 residues. Written as DNA, the CDR3 is TGTGCCAGCAGCCCCCAGGGACTAGCGGGGACAGATACGCAGTATTTT. Translation: CASSPQGLAGTDTQYF. Full variable domain (remainder filled in from reference TRBV9 and TRBJ2-3): DSGVTQTPKHLITATGQRVTLRCSPRSGDLSVYWYQQSLDQGLQFLIQYYNGEERAKGNILERFSAQQFPDLHSELNLSSLELGDSALYFCASSPQGLAGTDTQYFGPGTRLTVL.

The chain employs TRBV19 and TRBJ2-1; 14 bases fit TRBD2. The germline V gene encodes CDR1 LNHDA and CDR2 SQIVND (reference sequence). V was clipped by 6 bases and J by 6 bases; unmatched bases: 1. This CDR3 is built from 14 residues. CDR3: CASSGLAGGNEQFF. CDR3 sequence (DNA): TGTGCCAGTAGCGGACTAGCGGGGGGCAATGAGCAGTTCTTC.

The V and J genes are TRBV7-9 and TRBJ2-7; 11 nucleotides line up with TRBD2. CDR1 is SEHNR, CDR2 FQNEAQ, per germline (reference sequence). Trimming took 6 bases from V and 6 from J; bases not matched to a gene: 4. The CDR3 is 13 amino acids. CDR3 sequence reads: CASSSLAGGEQYF. The DNA of the CDR3 is TGTGCCAGCAGTTCTCTAGCGGGGGGCGAGCAGTACTTC.

This clone turned up a few times. The chain uses TRBV18 and TRBJ2-5; tentative D call: TRBD1 (6 bases). V was clipped by 2 bases and J by 1 base, with 8 bases between them. Germline-derived CDR1 and CDR2 are KGHSH and LQKENI. The CDR3 has 14 amino acids. The CDR3 bases are TGTGCCAGCTCACCAGCAGGGGCCCAAGAGACCCAGTACTTC. Translation: CASSPAGAQETQYF.

The chain recombines TRBV2 with TRBJ2-3; 8 positions agree with TRBD1. The germline CDR1 and CDR2 sequences are SNHLY and FYNNEI. V trimming: 10 bases; J trimming: 3 bases; junction bases outside the gene matches: 3. The CDR3 consists of 12 residues. CDR3 bases: TGTGCCACCGGACAGGGAACAGATACGCAGTATTTT. Its translation is CATGQGTDTQYF.

V usage is TRBV3-1 (or the pseudogene TRBV3-2) and J usage is TRBJ2-7; 8 bases line up with TRBD1. The CDR3 is 16 residues long. V dropped 1 base and J dropped 3; count of bases not matched to a gene: 8. CDR1 is LGHDT and CDR2 is YNNKEL in the germline V gene (reference sequence). The CDR3 DNA follows: TGTGCCAGCAGCCAAGGTCGTTGGGACAGGATCTACGAGCAGTACTTC. Its translation is CASSQGRWDRIYEQYF.

The rearrangement uses TRBV18 and TRBJ2-7, with 7 nucleotides matching TRBD1. The J segment lost 4 bases and the V segment lost 2 bases, leaving 11 bases of the junction unmatched. Germline CDR1 reads KGHSH; CDR2 reads LQKENI. The CDR3 extends over 16 amino acids. The CDR3 loop is CASSPDVTGDPYEQYF. The CDR3 DNA follows: TGTGCCAGCTCACCAGATGTAACAGGGGACCCTTACGAGCAGTACTTC. The full variable domain, with the rest looked up from reference TRBV18 and TRBJ2-7, is NAGVMQNPRHLVRRRGQEARLRCSPMKGHSHVYWYRQLPEEGLKFMVYLQKENIIDESGMPKERFSAEFPKEGPSILRIQQVVRGDSAAYFCASSPDVTGDPYEQYFGPGTRLTVT.

DNA of the CDR3: TGTGCCAGCAGCTTAGGCTCTGTGGCGGTCAATGAAAAACTGTTTTTT. Its translation: CASSLGSVAVNEKLFF. This chain connects TRBV7-9 to TRBJ1-4; D unclear. V shed 1 base and J shed 5 bases, with 14 bases lying between them. This CDR3 has 16 residues. Germline assignment: CDR1 SEHNR and CDR2 FQNEAQ (reference sequence).

V gene TRBV28 combines with J gene TRBJ1-6; TRBD1 matches 7 bases. With 7 bases clipped from V and 7 bases from J, the junction kept 10 bases outside the gene matches. Looked up from germline, CDR1 is MDHEN and CDR2 is SYDVKM. The CDR3 loop spans 15 amino acids. The CDR3 DNA reads as TGTGCCAGCAACCGACAGGGCCCGCTAAATTCACCCCTCCACTTT. It encodes CASNRQGPLNSPLHF.